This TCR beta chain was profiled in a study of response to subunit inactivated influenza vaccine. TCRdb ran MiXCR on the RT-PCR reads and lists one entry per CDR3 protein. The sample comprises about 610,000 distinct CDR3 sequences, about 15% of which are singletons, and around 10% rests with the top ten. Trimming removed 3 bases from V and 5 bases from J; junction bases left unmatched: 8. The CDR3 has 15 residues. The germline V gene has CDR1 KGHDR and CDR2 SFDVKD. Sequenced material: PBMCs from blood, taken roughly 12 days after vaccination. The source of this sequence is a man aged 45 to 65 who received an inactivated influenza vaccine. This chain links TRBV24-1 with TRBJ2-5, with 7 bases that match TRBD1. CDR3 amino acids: CATSDATGTAETQYF. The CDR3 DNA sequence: TGTGCCACCAGTGATGCAACCGGGACAGCGGAGACCCAGTACTTC.